A selection of T cell receptor beta chains follows, all from one sample in a study of blood T cell repertoires in COVID-19. Clones were sequenced by immunoSEQ multiplex PCR, and TCRdb holds only the in-frame ones, with some missing. The sample yields about 210,000 clones, about four fifths seen once. The material sequenced was peripheral blood. Receptors were obtained from a woman between 40 and 55 years old with active or convalescent COVID-19. The CDR3 runs from the conserved cysteine through the conserved F or W. A D gene is named only where the DNA matches it firmly. Clone size appears in some rows only: once, few, many, or a class for an expanded clone.

abundance	v_gene	j_gene	d_gene	CDR3aa	CDR3nt
-	TRBV30	TRBJ1-3	-	CAWGPRGSGNTIYF	TGTGCCTGGGGGCCCCGGGGCTCTGGAAACACCATATATTTT
-	TRBV4-3	TRBJ1-4	-	CASSQERTANEKLFF	TGCGCCAGCAGCCAAGAAAGGACAGCTAATGAAAAACTGTTTTTT
-	TRBV5-4	TRBJ2-1	-	CASSWVRGESENEQFF	TGTGCCAGCAGCTGGGTAAGAGGAGAGTCCGAGAATGAGCAGTTCTTC
-	TRBV19	TRBJ1-2	TRBD1	CASSAQGFYGYTF	TGTGCCAGTAGTGCACAGGGGTTCTATGGCTACACCTTC
-	TRBV9	TRBJ1-2	TRBD1	CASSGTGIPWYGYTF	TGTGCCAGCAGCGGGACAGGGATACCTTGGTATGGCTACACCTTC
few	TRBV15	TRBJ1-1	-	CATSRGLGANTEAFF	TGTGCCACCAGCAGGGGGTTGGGGGCGAACACTGAAGCTTTCTTT
-	TRBV9	TRBJ1-6	TRBD1	CASSVGGDSNSPLHF	TGTGCCAGCAGCGTAGGGGGGGACAGTAATTCACCCCTCCACTTT
-	TRBV7-3	TRBJ1-5	-	CASSSQQGQPQHF	TGTGCCAGCAGCTCCCAACAGGGCCAGCCCCAGCATTTT
-	TRBV24-1	TRBJ1-1	TRBD1	CATSDPGQETFF	TGTGCCACCAGTGATCCTGGACAGGAAACTTTCTTT
-	TRBV2	TRBJ2-1	TRBD1	CASSSGQGGRSYNEQFF	TGTGCCAGTTCCTCGGGACAGGGCGGACGGTCCTACAATGAGCAGTTCTTC
few	TRBV19	TRBJ2-2	TRBD2	CASISDPGGTGELFF	TGTGCCAGTATTTCCGATCCGGGGGGCACCGGGGAGCTGTTTTTT
-	TRBV14	TRBJ1-1	TRBD1	CASSLRRQGSTEAFF	TGTGCCAGCAGCCTTCGCAGACAGGGGAGCACTGAAGCTTTCTTT
once	TRBV14	TRBJ1-2	-	CASSQAGMHYGYTF	TGTGCCAGCAGCCAAGCGGGGATGCACTATGGCTACACCTTC
-	TRBV7-2	TRBJ2-1	TRBD2	CASSWGLGGYNEQFF	TGTGCCAGCAGCTGGGGACTAGGGGGATACAATGAGCAGTTCTTC
-	TRBV2	TRBJ2-4	-	CASSEGQTKNIQYF	TGTGCCAGCAGTGAAGGGCAGACCAAAAACATTCAGTACTTC
-	TRBV28	TRBJ2-1	-	CASSFADRNNEQFF	TGTGCCAGCAGTTTTGCGGACAGAAACAATGAGCAGTTCTTC
once	TRBV7-8	TRBJ2-7	-	CASSQLRYEQYF	TGTGCCAGCAGCCAGCTCCGGTACGAGCAGTACTTC
-	TRBV30	TRBJ2-2	TRBD2	CAWSPFSGGAYTGELFF	TGTGCCTGGAGTCCCTTTAGCGGGGGGGCATACACCGGGGAGCTGTTTTTT
-	TRBV11-3	TRBJ2-7	TRBD1	CASSLRTGLYEQYF	TGTGCCAGCAGCCTCAGGACAGGGCTCTACGAGCAGTACTTC
-	TRBV19	TRBJ1-5	TRBD1	CASSPGQGRSTQPQHF	TGTGCCAGTAGTCCCGGACAGGGGAGATCGACTCAGCCCCAGCATTTT
-	TRBV5-1	TRBJ2-3	TRBD2	CASSLSGTSAPDTQYF	TGCGCCAGCAGCCTTTCCGGGACTAGCGCGCCAGATACGCAGTATTTT
few	TRBV28	TRBJ1-2	-	CASSFYRDAGRRGYTF	TGTGCCAGCAGTTTTTATCGGGATGCGGGACGTCGTGGCTACACCTTC
-	TRBV4-2	TRBJ2-3	-	CASSQGRSSSTDTQYF	TGTGCCAGCAGCCAAGGACGTAGCTCTAGCACAGATACGCAGTATTTT
once	TRBV3-1/TRBV3-2	TRBJ2-5	TRBD2	CASSQGVAGGMGLETQYF	TGTGCCAGCAGCCAAGGGGTAGCGGGAGGCATGGGTCTGGAGACCCAGTACTTC
-	TRBV6-5	TRBJ2-7	-	CASSYGRTSYEQYF	TGTGCCAGCAGTTACGGGCGGACTTCCTACGAGCAGTACTTC
-	TRBV10-3	TRBJ1-2	TRBD1	CAISESVGQTGYTF	TGTGCCATCAGTGAGTCGGTGGGACAGACTGGCTACACCTTC
-	TRBV3-1/TRBV3-2	TRBJ2-5	-	CASSQDFRGHQETQYF	TGTGCCAGCAGCCAAGACTTCAGGGGCCATCAAGAGACCCAGTACTTC
-	TRBV4-1	TRBJ1-5	-	CASSRSAGVGNQPQHF	TGCGCCAGCAGCCGCTCGGCGGGGGTCGGCAATCAGCCCCAGCATTTT
-	TRBV6-2/TRBV6-3	TRBJ2-1	-	CASSAQLKDEQFF	TGTGCCAGCAGTGCCCAACTAAAGGATGAGCAGTTCTTC
-	TRBV21-1	TRBJ2-1	-	CASSKPETGTSGSYNEQFF	TGTGCCAGCAGCAAACCGGAAACCGGGACTAGCGGGTCCTACAATGAGCAGTTCTTC